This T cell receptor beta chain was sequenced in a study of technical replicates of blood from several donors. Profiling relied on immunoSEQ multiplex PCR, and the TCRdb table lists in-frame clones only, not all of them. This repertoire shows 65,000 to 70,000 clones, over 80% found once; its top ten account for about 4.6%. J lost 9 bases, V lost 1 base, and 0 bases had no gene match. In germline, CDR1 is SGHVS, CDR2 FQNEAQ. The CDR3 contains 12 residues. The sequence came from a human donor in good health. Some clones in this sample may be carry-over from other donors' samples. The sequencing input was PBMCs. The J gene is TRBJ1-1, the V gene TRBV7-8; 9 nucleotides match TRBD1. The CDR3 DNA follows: TGTGCCAGCAGCTTAGACAGGGGGCAAGCTTTCTTT. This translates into CASSLDRGQAFF.